These T cell receptor beta chains were read from a single sample in a study of beta chain features in type 1 diabetes. The method was immunoSEQ multiplex PCR; TCRdb's version includes in-frame clones alone and lacks a portion of them. The table has about 120,000 clones, roughly 17% seen once. Sequencing used central memory CD4+ T cells from blood. These receptors were taken from a young man with type 1 diabetes. Both conserved end residues are part of each CDR3. The D gene is left open where the match is weak. Size is omitted from some rows. Given values are once, few, many or a class for expanded clones.

j_call v_call d_call clone_size cdr3_length cdr3_aa cdr3_nt
TRBJ2-5 TRBV15 . few 15 CATSRDSGGQETQYF TGTGCCACCAGCAGAGACAGTGGGGGACAAGAGACCCAGTACTTC
TRBJ2-6 TRBV2 . . 14 CASSGGPLANVLTF TGTGCCAGCAGTGGAGGGCCCCTGGCCAACGTCCTGACTTTC
TRBJ2-3 TRBV9 TRBD2 once 14 CASNLAGDTDTQYF TGTGCCAGCAACCTAGCGGGGGACACAGATACGCAGTATTTT
TRBJ1-1 TRBV29-1 TRBD1 few 15 CSVGTRGRGNTEAFF TGCAGCGTTGGAACCAGGGGGCGCGGGAACACTGAAGCTTTCTTT
TRBJ2-7 TRBV20-1 TRBD1 few 11 CSAPQGFEQYF TGCAGTGCTCCACAGGGGTTCGAGCAGTACTTC
TRBJ1-5 TRBV29-1 . few 13 CSVRRDSNQPQHF TGCAGCGTGAGAAGGGATAGCAATCAGCCCCAGCATTTT
TRBJ2-7 TRBV7-6 . . 12 CASSSFGLEQYF TGTGCCAGCAGCTCGTTTGGGCTCGAGCAGTACTTC
TRBJ2-3 TRBV2 . medium-sized 12 CASSQERDTQYF TGTGCCAGCAGTCAGGAGCGCGATACGCAGTATTTT
TRBJ2-5 TRBV14 TRBD2 . 16 CASRLSGRGSQETQYF TGTGCCAGCAGACTAAGTGGGAGGGGATCGCAAGAGACCCAGTACTTC
TRBJ2-3 TRBV18 . . 15 CASSQQFGGQDTQYF TGTGCCAGCTCCCAACAATTCGGGGGACAAGATACGCAGTATTTT
TRBJ2-1 TRBV27 TRBD1 . 15 CASSFSQGAGNEQFF TGTGCCAGCAGTTTTTCACAGGGGGCTGGCAATGAGCAGTTCTTC
TRBJ1-1 TRBV19 . . 13 CASSGTLNTEAFF TGTGCCAGTTCCGGGACACTGAACACTGAAGCTTTCTTT
TRBJ2-1 TRBV21-1 . . 12 CASRRGGNEQFF TGTGCCAGCAGACGGGGTGGGAATGAGCAGTTCTTC
TRBJ2-7 TRBV7-2 TRBD2 few 14 CASSPGTSGSEQYF TGTGCCAGCAGCCCCGGGACTAGCGGGAGCGAGCAGTACTTC
TRBJ2-7 TRBV29-1 TRBD2 . 15 CSVDVASGRAYEQYF TGCAGCGTTGATGTGGCTAGCGGTCGTGCCTACGAGCAGTACTTC
TRBJ1-2 TRBV7-6 . . 15 CASSLSGGENFGYTF TGTGCCAGCAGCTTAAGCGGGGGTGAAAATTTTGGCTACACCTTC
TRBJ2-3 TRBV7-2 TRBD2 . 17 CASSLGPSGRDKDTQYF TGTGCCAGCAGCTTAGGGCCTAGCGGGAGGGATAAAGATACGCAGTATTTT
TRBJ2-2 TRBV7-2 . medium-sized 16 CASSLGGRSNTGELFF TGTGCCAGCAGCTTAGGTGGCAGGTCGAACACCGGGGAGCTGTTTTTT
TRBJ2-7 TRBV21-1 . many 16 CASSKRADHTAYEQYF TGTGCCAGCAGCAAACGGGCAGACCATACAGCCTACGAGCAGTACTTC
TRBJ2-3 TRBV7-2 TRBD2 . 16 CASSLVGLAGTDTQYF TGTGCCAGCAGCTTAGTGGGACTAGCGGGCACAGATACGCAGTATTTT
TRBJ1-5 TRBV5-4 . few 14 CASSFEGPGQPQHF TGTGCCAGCAGCTTTGAAGGACCGGGTCAGCCCCAGCATTTT
TRBJ1-6 TRBV6-4 . . 13 CASRADFGSPLHF TGTGCCAGCAGGGCCGACTTCGGTTCACCCCTCCACTTT
TRBJ1-5 TRBV30 TRBD1 . 20 CAWSPWTGASRIYSNQPQHF TGTGCCTGGAGCCCCTGGACAGGGGCCTCAAGAATTTATAGCAATCAGCCCCAGCATTTT
TRBJ2-5 TRBV18 . few 16 CASSPPRSEEGETQYF TGTGCCAGCTCACCACCTAGATCTGAGGAGGGAGAGACCCAGTACTTC
TRBJ2-4 TRBV10-3 TRBD2 . 17 CAISEWASGGLENIQYF TGTGCCATCAGTGAGTGGGCGAGCGGGGGGCTGGAAAACATTCAGTACTTC
TRBJ1-3 TRBV9 . . 14 CASSVDLTGNTIYF TGTGCCAGCAGCGTAGACCTAACTGGAAACACCATATATTTT
TRBJ2-5 TRBV4-3 TRBD1 few 14 CASSQGTVQETQYF TGCGCCAGCAGCCAGGGGACAGTACAAGAGACCCAGTACTTC
TRBJ2-4 TRBV5-1 . few 14 CASSLGLVGDIQYF TGCGCCAGCAGCTTGGGCCTAGTTGGAGACATTCAGTACTTC
TRBJ2-1 TRBV28 TRBD2 . 18 CASRSSGTSGGSYNEQFF TGTGCCAGCAGGAGTAGCGGGACTAGCGGGGGGTCCTACAATGAGCAGTTCTTC
TRBJ2-3 TRBV7-9 . few 14 CASSARDFTDTQYF TGTGCCAGCAGCGCCCGGGACTTCACAGATACGCAGTATTTT
TRBJ2-7 TRBV2 . few 12 CASSVEPYEQYF TGTGCCAGCAGTGTAGAGCCCTACGAGCAGTACTTC
TRBJ1-5 TRBV27 . few 15 CASSFSRMSNQPQHF TGTGCCAGCAGTTTCAGCAGGATGAGCAATCAGCCCCAGCATTTT
TRBJ2-1 TRBV5-1 . many 15 CASSSPGGRDNEQFF TGCGCCAGCAGTTCCCCCGGGGGAAGGGACAATGAGCAGTTCTTC
TRBJ2-1 TRBV6-5 TRBD1 once 16 CASSYSTGQGYNEQFF TGTGCCAGCAGTTACTCCACGGGACAGGGCTACAATGAGCAGTTCTTC
TRBJ2-3 TRBV4-3 TRBD2 few 18 CASSQGVPSSGGTDTQYF TGCGCCAGCAGCCAAGGGGTCCCTTCCAGCGGGGGCACAGATACGCAGTATTTT
TRBJ2-3 TRBV7-7 . few 15 CASSRSGSGTDTQYF TGTGCTAGCAGCCGCAGTGGTTCGGGCACAGATACGCAGTATTTT
TRBJ2-7 TRBV10-3 . few 12 CAIHEQGSEQYF TGTGCCATCCATGAACAGGGTTCCGAGCAGTACTTC